This TCR beta chain comes out of a study of control samples from healthy donors and cancer patients. Only in-frame clones appear in the TCRdb table, and some are missing; sequencing was by immunoSEQ multiplex PCR. The table records about 170,000 clones, roughly 94% of them present only once. The V gene lost 0 bases and the J gene lost 8 bases, with 10 bases spanning the gap. Germline CDR1 is MNHEY and CDR2 is SVGAGI. The CDR3 covers 14 residues. The chain joins TRBV6-5 to TRBJ1-4; D gene uncertain. The sample consisted of blood. The source is a woman between 18 and 29 years old in good health. CDR3 nucleotide sequence: TGTGCCAGCAGTTACTCTAGAGGGTTCGAAAAACTGTTTTTT. This codes for CASSYSRGFEKLFF.